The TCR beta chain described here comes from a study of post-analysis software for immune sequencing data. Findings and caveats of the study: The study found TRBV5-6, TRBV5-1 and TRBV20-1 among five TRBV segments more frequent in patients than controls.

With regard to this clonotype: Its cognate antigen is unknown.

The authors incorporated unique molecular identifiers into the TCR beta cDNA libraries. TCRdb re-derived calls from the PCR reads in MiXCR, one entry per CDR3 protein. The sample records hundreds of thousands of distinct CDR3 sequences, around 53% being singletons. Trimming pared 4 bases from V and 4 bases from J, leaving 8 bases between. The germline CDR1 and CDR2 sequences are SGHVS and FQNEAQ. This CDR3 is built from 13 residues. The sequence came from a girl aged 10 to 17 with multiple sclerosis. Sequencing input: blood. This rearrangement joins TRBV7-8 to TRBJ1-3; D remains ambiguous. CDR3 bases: TGTGCCAGCAGCTCCGACCCGGGAAACACCATATATTTT. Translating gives CASSSDPGNTIYF.